The T cell receptor beta chain described here comes from a study of metastatic and nonmetastatic thyroid tumors. Study information: The study looked at repertoires side by side in blood and in tumor or nodule tissue from malignant and benign thyroid patients.

This clone was seen repeatedly, ten times or more. The entire patient cohort was treatment-naive prior to thyroid surgery. Germline CDR1 reads MGHRA; CDR2 reads YSYEKL. V was trimmed by 4 bases and J by 0 bases, leaving 12 bases between them. The CDR3 runs to 16 residues. In the study's own analysis: What underpinned the distant-metastasis classifier for papillary thyroid cancer was the set of CDR3 differences across clinicopathological groups. TCRdb ran MiXCR on the PCR reads. The V and J calls and clone size come from TCRdb's table, not from the authors' own analysis. The sample lists some 55,000 clones, 20% occurring once.

The source material was blood. The sequence derives from a female donor with papillary thyroid cancer or a benign thyroid nodule (not recorded which). Some clones in this sample may be carry-over from other donors' samples. The chain is built from TRBV4-1 and TRBJ1-4; tentatively, D is TRBD1 (6 bases). The CDR3 protein is CASSLGGHSTNEKLFF. The DNA for the CDR3 is TGCGCCAGCAGCCTAGGGGGACATTCAACTAATGAAAAACTGTTTTTT.